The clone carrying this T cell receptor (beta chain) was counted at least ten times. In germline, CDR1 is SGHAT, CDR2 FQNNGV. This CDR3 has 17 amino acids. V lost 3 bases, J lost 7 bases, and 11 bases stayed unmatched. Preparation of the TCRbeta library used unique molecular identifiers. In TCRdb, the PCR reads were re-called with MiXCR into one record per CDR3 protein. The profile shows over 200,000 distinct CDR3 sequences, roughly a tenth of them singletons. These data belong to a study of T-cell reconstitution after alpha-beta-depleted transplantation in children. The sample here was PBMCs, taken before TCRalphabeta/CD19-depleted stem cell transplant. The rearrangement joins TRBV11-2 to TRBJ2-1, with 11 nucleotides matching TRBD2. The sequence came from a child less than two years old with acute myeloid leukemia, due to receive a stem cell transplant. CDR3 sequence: CASSFPTTSGAGNEQFF. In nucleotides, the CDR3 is TGTGCCAGCAGCTTCCCCACGACTAGCGGGGCGGGGAATGAGCAGTTCTTC.